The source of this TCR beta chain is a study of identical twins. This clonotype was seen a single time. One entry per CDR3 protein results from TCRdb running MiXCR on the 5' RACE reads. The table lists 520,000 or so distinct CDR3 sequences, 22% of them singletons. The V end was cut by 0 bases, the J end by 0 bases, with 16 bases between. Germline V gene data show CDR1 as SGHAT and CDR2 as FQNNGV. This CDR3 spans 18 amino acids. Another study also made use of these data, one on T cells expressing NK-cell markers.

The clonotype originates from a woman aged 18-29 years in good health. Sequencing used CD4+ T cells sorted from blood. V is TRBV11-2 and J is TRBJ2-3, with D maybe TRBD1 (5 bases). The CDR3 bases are TGTGCCAGCAGCTTAGAAATTCCAGGGCATCTTAGCACAGATACGCAGTATTTT. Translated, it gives CASSLEIPGHLSTDTQYF. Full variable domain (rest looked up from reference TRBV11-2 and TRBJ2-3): EAGVAQSPRYKIIEKRQSVAFWCNPISGHATLYWYQQILGQGPKLLIQFQNNGVVDDSQLPKDRFSAERLKGVDSTLKIQPAKLEDSAVYLCASSLEIPGHLSTDTQYFGPGTRLTVL.